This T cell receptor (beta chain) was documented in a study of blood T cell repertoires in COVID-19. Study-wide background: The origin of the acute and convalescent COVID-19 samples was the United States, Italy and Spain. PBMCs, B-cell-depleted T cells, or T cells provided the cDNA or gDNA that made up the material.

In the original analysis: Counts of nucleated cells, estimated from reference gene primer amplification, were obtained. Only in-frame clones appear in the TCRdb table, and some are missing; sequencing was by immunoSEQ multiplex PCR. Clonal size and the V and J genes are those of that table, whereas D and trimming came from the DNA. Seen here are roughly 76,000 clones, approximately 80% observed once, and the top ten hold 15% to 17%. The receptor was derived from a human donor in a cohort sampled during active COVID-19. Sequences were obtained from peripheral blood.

The CDR3 coding sequence is TGCGCCAGCAGCGCGGCGGGCACCGGGGAGCTGTTTTTT. Encoded protein: CASSAAGTGELFF. The chain has TRBV10-1 and TRBJ2-2; D may be TRBD2 (5 bases). This CDR3 is built from 13 residues. The V and J ends lost 6 bases and 4 bases respectively, with 9 bases between them. CDR1 is WNHNN, CDR2 SYGVQD, per germline (reference sequence).